These T cell receptor beta chains were read from a single sample in a study of identical twins. One entry per CDR3 protein, called by TCRdb with MiXCR from the 5' RACE reads. This table holds 350,000 or so distinct CDR3 sequences, more than 9% found once. These records were also assigned to another study, of yellow fever vaccine responses in identical twins.

Material for sequencing was CD8+ T cells sorted from blood. All receptors derive from a woman aged 18-29 years in good health. CDR3s include the opening cysteine and the closing phenylalanine or tryptophan. A D gene is named only where the DNA matches it firmly. Clone size, where shown, is once, few, many, or a class for clones that have expanded.

size | J | D | V | CDR3 | DNA
. | TRBJ2-3 | . | TRBV6-4 | CASSVSGDTDTQYF | TGTGCCAGCAGTGTATCCGGGGACACAGATACGCAGTATTTT
. | TRBJ1-1 | . | TRBV15 | CATQGRLNTEAFF | TGTGCCACCCAGGGCAGGTTGAACACTGAAGCTTTCTTT
. | TRBJ1-5 | . | TRBV20-1 | CSADEYGADQPQHF | TGCAGTGCTGACGAATACGGGGCCGATCAGCCCCAGCATTTT
. | TRBJ1-1 | TRBD1 | TRBV7-8 | CASNPGQGYPEAFF | TGTGCCAGCAATCCGGGACAGGGGTATCCTGAAGCTTTCTTT
many | TRBJ2-7 | TRBD2 | TRBV3-1 | CASSQELLAGNYEQYF | TGTGCCAGCAGCCAAGAATTACTAGCGGGCAACTACGAGCAGTACTTC
. | TRBJ2-7 | TRBD2 | TRBV27 | CASKVAGVYEQYF | TGTGCCAGCAAGGTAGCGGGAGTCTACGAGCAGTACTTC
many | TRBJ2-1 | . | TRBV19 | CASSMILGAYNEQFF | TGTGCCAGTAGTATGATACTAGGTGCCTACAATGAGCAGTTCTTC
. | TRBJ1-6 | . | TRBV7-9 | CASSPQGILDSPLHF | TGTGCCAGCAGCCCTCAGGGGATATTGGATTCACCCCTCCACTTT
. | TRBJ2-2 | TRBD1 | TRBV28 | CASSLSTGAPSGELFF | TGTGCCAGCAGTTTATCGACAGGGGCCCCGTCCGGGGAGCTGTTTTTT
once | TRBJ2-1 | . | TRBV7-9 | CASSSTTGEQFF | TGTGCCAGCAGCTCAACTACCGGTGAGCAGTTCTTC
. | TRBJ2-3 | TRBD1 | TRBV2 | CASSDPWTGTDTQYF | TGTGCCAGCAGTGACCCCTGGACAGGTACAGATACGCAGTATTTT
. | TRBJ2-5 | . | TRBV27 | CATASGTFQETQYF | TGTGCCACCGCCTCCGGGACATTTCAAGAGACCCAGTACTTC
. | TRBJ2-7 | . | TRBV18 | CASSPPITGTYEQYF | TGTGCCAGCTCACCACCGATCACAGGAACCTACGAGCAGTACTTC
many | TRBJ2-2 | . | TRBV4-2 | CASSQDGGRTNTGELFF | TGTGCCAGCAGCCAAGATGGAGGGAGGACGAACACCGGGGAGCTGTTTTTT
. | TRBJ2-2 | . | TRBV7-9 | CASTSGEPTPRAGELFF | TGTGCCAGCACCTCGGGAGAGCCCACGCCTAGAGCCGGGGAGCTGTTTTTT
many | TRBJ1-1 | . | TRBV12-3/TRBV12-4 | CASSFPTETNTEAFF | TGTGCCAGCAGTTTCCCGACAGAGACGAACACTGAAGCTTTCTTT
many | TRBJ2-7 | . | TRBV7-9 | CASSPQLTTYSGEQYF | TGTGCCAGCAGCCCTCAGCTTACTACTTATTCGGGAGAGCAGTACTTC
many | TRBJ1-3 | . | TRBV4-1 | CASSQTRLPHSGNTIYF | TGCGCCAGCAGCCAAACTCGACTGCCCCACTCTGGAAACACCATATATTTT
. | TRBJ2-2 | . | TRBV4-2 | CASSQDVLPGELFF | TGTGCCAGCAGCCAAGATGTTCTTCCCGGGGAGCTGTTTTTT
few | TRBJ2-3 | . | TRBV20-1 | CSARDRRRQGSTDTQYF | TGCAGTGCTAGAGATAGGCGACGCCAAGGGAGCACAGATACGCAGTATTTT
few | TRBJ2-2 | . | TRBV12-3/TRBV12-4 | CASNHRDTQMTGELFF | TGTGCCAGCAATCACCGGGACACCCAAATGACCGGGGAGCTGTTTTTT
. | TRBJ2-7 | . | TRBV5-1 | CASSLWRDSYEQYF | TGCGCCAGCAGCTTGTGGCGGGACTCCTACGAGCAGTACTTC
few | TRBJ1-1 | . | TRBV2 | CASSEGKNTEAFF | TGTGCCAGCAGTGAAGGGAAAAACACTGAAGCTTTCTTT
. | TRBJ2-5 | . | TRBV5-1 | CASSLARASSETQYF | TGCGCCAGCAGCTTGGCCAGGGCGAGCTCGGAGACCCAGTACTTC
many | TRBJ1-1 | . | TRBV2 | CATRGGTEAFF | TGTGCCACCCGAGGGGGAACTGAAGCTTTCTTT
many | TRBJ1-1 | . | TRBV7-9 | CASSDTGQANTEAFF | TGTGCCAGCAGCGACACGGGCCAGGCGAACACTGAAGCTTTCTTT
. | TRBJ1-1 | TRBD1 | TRBV7-9 | CASSLGTGTFTEAFF | TGTGCCAGCAGCTTAGGGACAGGGACCTTCACTGAAGCTTTCTTT
few | TRBJ2-2 | TRBD1 | TRBV6-4 | CASSDSGTAGGELFF | TGTGCCAGCAGTGACTCGGGGACAGCCGGCGGGGAGCTGTTTTTT
. | TRBJ2-2 | . | TRBV28 | CASSFPSRGSNTGELFF | TGTGCCAGCAGTTTTCCTAGCCGAGGATCGAACACCGGGGAGCTGTTTTTT
. | TRBJ2-3 | TRBD1 | TRBV3-1 | CASSFRTGHTDTQYF | TGTGCCAGCAGCTTTCGGACAGGGCACACAGATACGCAGTATTTT
few | TRBJ1-1 | . | TRBV9 | CASSVGLSNTEAFF | TGTGCCAGCAGCGTAGGTCTCAGTAACACTGAAGCTTTCTTT
. | TRBJ2-4 | . | TRBV24-1 | CATSDSATGLKNIQYF | TGTGCCACCAGTGATTCTGCAACGGGCCTGAAAAACATTCAGTACTTC
many | TRBJ2-1 | . | TRBV5-1 | CASSLATYNEQFF | TGCGCCAGCAGCTTGGCTACTTACAATGAGCAGTTCTTC
few | TRBJ2-2 | . | TRBV7-8 | CASTPRGAGELFF | TGTGCCAGCACGCCCCGAGGGGCCGGGGAGCTGTTTTTT
. | TRBJ1-1 | . | TRBV5-1 | CASSRNAIGSNTEAFF | TGCGCCAGCAGCCGGAATGCCATTGGGTCGAACACTGAAGCTTTCTTT
few | TRBJ2-1 | . | TRBV7-9 | CAGDQGSYNEQFF | TGTGCCGGCGACCAGGGCTCCTACAATGAGCAGTTCTTC
many | TRBJ2-3 | . | TRBV24-1 | CATSDFREGVDTQYF | TGTGCCACCAGTGATTTCAGGGAGGGGGTAGATACGCAGTATTTT
. | TRBJ1-1 | . | TRBV12-3/TRBV12-4 | CASSLTLTGVDTEAFF | TGTGCCAGCAGTTTAACACTAACGGGGGTTGACACTGAAGCTTTCTTT
. | TRBJ1-5 | TRBD1 | TRBV4-1 | CASSQVLLGQGAGRPQHF | TGCGCCAGCAGCCAAGTTCTCCTAGGACAGGGTGCGGGTAGGCCCCAGCATTTT
few | TRBJ2-1 | . | TRBV6-5 | CASSYSNGGAGVLFF | TGTGCCAGCAGTTACTCGAATGGGGGGGCAGGGGTTCTGTTCTTC
. | TRBJ2-5 | TRBD2 | TRBV5-5 | CASSFLPGLAAQETQYF | TGTGCCAGCAGCTTCTTACCGGGACTAGCGGCCCAAGAGACCCAGTACTTC
few | TRBJ2-7 | . | TRBV7-2 | CASSVTAYYEQYF | TGTGCCAGCAGCGTGACGGCCTACTACGAGCAGTACTTC
many | TRBJ2-1 | . | TRBV20-1 | CSARDLASYNEQFF | TGCAGTGCTAGAGACCTAGCGTCGTACAATGAGCAGTTCTTC